This T cell receptor beta chain was observed in a study of technical replicates of blood from a handful of donors. The data were produced by immunoSEQ multiplex PCR, yet TCRdb's version contains in-frame clones alone and is incomplete. The repertoire holds approximately 93,000 clones, around 94% seen once, with 0.2% to 0.3% in the top ten. V lost 0 bases to trimming and J lost 5 bases, with 22 bases between them. This CDR3 region has 18 residues. Per the germline V gene, CDR1 is KGHSH and CDR2 is LQKENI. The sequencing input was T cells isolated from PBMCs. The receptor was derived from a human donor in good health. The chain combines TRBV18 with TRBJ1-2; possibly TRBD1 for D (6 bases). The CDR3 is CASSPPLGGRWLRYGYTF. For the CDR3, the DNA is TGTGCCAGCTCACCACCCCTCGGGGGGCGATGGCTTAGGTATGGCTACACCTTC.